The 20 T cell receptor beta chains given below trace back to one sample, sequenced in a study of human T cells and chemical hapten exposure. TCRdb itself ran the RACE reads through MiXCR, one entry per CDR3 protein. The top ten clones hold 1.2% of a sample with a few hundred thousand distinct CDR3 sequences, roughly 7.7% of them seen once. Time point denoted: pre-sensitization, week 0. Treatment noted: therapeutic diphenylcyclopropenone sensitization with weekly scalp DPC. The sequencing here drew on whole blood, taken in connection with sensitization to the hapten diphenylcyclopropenone (DPC). The source is a man aged 18 to 29 with alopecia areata. Some clones in this sample may be carry-over from other donors' samples.

A few counts support this clonotype. CDR3 in DNA: TGTGCCAGCAGGAAGGACGTACCGGGGAAGACCCAGTACTTC. Encoded protein: CASRKDVPGKTQYF. The chain is built from TRBV2 and TRBJ2-5; maybe TRBD2 (5 bases). Trimming cost V 6 bases and J 6 bases, with 17 bases left between them. The CDR3 has 14 residues. The V gene's germline CDR1 is SNHLY and CDR2 FYNNEI.

This clonotype was detected many times. The V call is TRBV4-3, the J call TRBJ2-5; tentatively, D is TRBD2 (5 bases). V shed 1 base and J shed 6 bases, with 15 bases lying between them. The length of the CDR3 is 15 residues. Germline V gives CDR1 LGHNA, CDR2 YSLEER. The CDR3 sequence: CASSQGSSARQTQYF. The CDR3 DNA is TGCGCCAGCAGCCAAGGAAGTAGCGCTAGGCAGACCCAGTACTTC.

This clonotype showed up just a few times. This chain links TRBV9 with TRBJ2-2; TRBD2 aligns across 12 bases. The length of the CDR3 is 14 residues. The V gene's germline CDR1 is SGDLS and CDR2 YYNGEE. V lost 7 bases, J lost 6 bases, and 4 bases stayed unmatched. The CDR3 nucleotides are TGTGCCAGCCGAAGGACTAGCGGGGCCGGGGAGCTGTTTTTT. It specifies CASRRTSGAGELFF.

This chain links TRBV5-6 with TRBJ1-2; TRBD1 agrees at 11 bases. Germline V lookup: CDR1 SGHDT, CDR2 YYEEEE. After removal of 3 bases from V and 8 bases from J, the junction contained 3 bases not matched to a gene. This CDR3 comprises 13 residues. The CDR3 region has the DNA TGTGCCAGCAGCTGGGGACAGGGGGACGGCTACACCTTC. It codes for CASSWGQGDGYTF.

There are many counts of this clonotype. This rearrangement joins TRBV7-9 to TRBJ2-2, with TRBD1 identical over 8 bases. Germline CDR1 SEHNR, CDR2 FQNEAQ (reference sequence). The V gene end was trimmed by 8 bases and the J gene end by 1 base; junction bases not matched to a gene: 0. The CDR3 contains 13 residues. The CDR3 bases are TGTGCCAGCGGGACAGGGAACACCGGGGAGCTGTTTTTT. Its translation: CASGTGNTGELFF.

This clonotype was seen only a few times. V and J are TRBV7-2 and TRBJ1-5; no clear D gene. Trimming took off 1 base at V and 0 bases at J, with 7 bases between the two ends. The CDR3 is 15 residues long. Germline V CDR1 and CDR2: SGHTA, FQGNSA. The CDR3 sequence is CASSLEWFSNQPQHF. CDR3 DNA sequence: TGTGCCAGCAGCTTAGAGTGGTTTAGCAATCAGCCCCAGCATTTT.

This clonotype was counted at least ten times. V and J are TRBV5-1 and TRBJ1-6; possible D gene TRBD1, 6 bases. Per germline, CDR1 SGHRS and CDR2 YFSETQ. The CDR3 spans 13 residues. Between the trimmed V and J ends, which lost 8 bases and 8 bases, there was a span of 14 bases. DNA of the CDR3: TGCGCCAGTCAGGGGCAGATGGATTCACCCCTCCACTTT. Its translation: CASQGQMDSPLHF.

A few counts support this clonotype. The chain couples TRBV3-1 to TRBJ2-3; 10 nucleotides match TRBD2. Germline V gene lookup returns CDR1 LGHDT and CDR2 YNNKEL (reference sequence). The J segment lost 1 base and the V segment lost 0 bases, leaving 10 bases of the junction unmatched. This CDR3 has 19 amino acids. The CDR3 DNA follows: TGTGCCAGCAGCCAAGATCTTTTGAGCGGGACTAGCGGCACAGATACGCAGTATTTT. This codes for CASSQDLLSGTSGTDTQYF.

A few counts support this clonotype. This rearrangement joins TRBV12-3 or TRBV12-4 to TRBJ2-1; D might be TRBD1 (6 bases). V lost 6 bases, J lost 4 bases, and 13 bases lay in between. The CDR3 spans 14 residues. This chain's CDR3 is CASSERDKYNEQFF. CDR3 DNA sequence: TGTGCCAGCAGCGAACGGGACAAATACAATGAGCAGTTCTTC.

This clonotype was recorded many times. The chain links TRBV6-2 or TRBV6-3 to TRBJ2-3; D unresolved. The CDR3 runs to 14 residues. Germline V lookup: CDR1 MNHEY, CDR2 SVGEGT. Deletions cut 2 bases from V and 6 bases from J, with 12 bases between. For the CDR3, the DNA is TGTGCCAGCAGTTACCCTGTTAGGGTTGATACGCAGTATTTT. Translating gives CASSYPVRVDTQYF.

V and J are TRBV18 and TRBJ1-5; tentatively, D is TRBD1 (5 bases). Trimming removed 3 bases from V and 4 bases from J, with 16 bases in between. CDR3 size: 16 residues. In germline, CDR1 is KGHSH, CDR2 LQKENI. The CDR3 sequence is CASSPGRQGRNQPQHF. For the CDR3, the DNA is TGTGCCAGCTCACCGGGCCGCCAGGGCCGAAATCAGCCCCAGCATTTT.

Concerning this clonotype itself: The CDR3 end shows no conserved phenylalanine or tryptophan, and so a read error is likely. The gene calls are TRBV6-2 or TRBV6-3 and TRBJ2-7, with D hard to call. V was clipped by 0 bases and J by 7 bases, with 10 bases between them. The CDR3 spans 13 residues. The germline V gene has CDR1 MNHEY and CDR2 SVGEGT. CDR3 DNA sequence: TGTGCCAGCAGTTACTCGGCAGGAAATGAGCAGTACGGC. It specifies CASSYSAGNEQYG.

This chain uses TRBV12-3 or TRBV12-4 with TRBJ2-1; 11 nucleotides align to TRBD2. J was trimmed by 6 bases and V by 2 bases; bases with no gene match: 15. This CDR3 has 19 residues. CDR3 coding DNA: TGTGCCAGCAGTTTAACCCATGTAGCGGGGGGGCTTCGTATCAATGAGCAGTTCTTC. Protein: CASSLTHVAGGLRINEQFF.

This clonotype was counted a few times. The rearrangement links TRBV7-9 to TRBJ1-6; D gene uncertain. With 5 bases removed from V and 5 bases from J, the gap between germline ends came to 16 bases. Germline V CDR1 and CDR2: SEHNR, FQNEAQ (reference sequence). This CDR3 region has 16 residues. The CDR3 loop is CASSPSGRADNSPLHF. The DNA of the CDR3 is TGTGCCAGCAGCCCTAGTGGCCGGGCAGATAATTCACCCCTCCACTTT.

This sequence joins TRBV15 and TRBJ2-1, with D perhaps TRBD1 (5 bases). CDR1 and CDR2 (germline): LNHNV, YYDKDF (reference sequence). This CDR3 spans 17 amino acids. V shed 0 bases and J shed 0 bases, with 12 bases lying between them. The CDR3 DNA reads as TGTGCCACCAGCAGAGATCAATGGGGCTACTCCTACAATGAGCAGTTCTTC. It translates to CATSRDQWGYSYNEQFF.

This clonotype was seen ten or more times. The V gene is TRBV6-1, the J gene TRBJ2-5; the D is unclear. From germline, CDR1 is MNHNS and CDR2 SASEGT. With 4 bases removed from V and 0 bases from J, the gap between germline ends came to 9 bases. The CDR3 totals 14 residues. This CDR3 is CASSAFSYQETQYF. CDR3 DNA sequence: TGTGCCAGCAGTGCCTTTTCGTACCAAGAGACCCAGTACTTC.

J is TRBJ1-5 and V is TRBV5-5, with 8 bases aligning to TRBD1. V lost 3 bases, J lost 8 bases, and 7 bases stayed unmatched. Germline V lookup: CDR1 SGHKS, CDR2 YYEKEE (reference sequence). The CDR3 length is 14 residues. The DNA of the CDR3 is TGTGCCAGCAGCTCAGACAGGGGAAATGAGCCCCAGCATTTT. The encoded protein is CASSSDRGNEPQHF.

The chain employs TRBV6-5 and TRBJ2-2, with 7 bases aligning to TRBD1. Germline trimming cut 8 bases from V and 0 bases from J; bases unmatched to any gene: 12. The CDR3 spans 17 residues. Germline CDR1 reads MNHEY; CDR2 reads SVGAGI. CDR3: CASGFYRGFANTGELFF. DNA for the CDR3: TGTGCCAGCGGATTTTACAGGGGCTTCGCGAACACCGGGGAGCTGTTTTTT.

The CDR3 here is CASKSGTNTGELFF. The CDR3 DNA reads TGTGCCAGCAAGAGCGGGACGAACACCGGGGAGCTGTTTTTT. The chain links TRBV6-4 to TRBJ2-2, with 7 bases matching TRBD2. The CDR3 runs 14 residues. The germline V gene has CDR1 MRHNA and CDR2 SNTAGT. The junction had 2 bases not matched to a gene; V was cut back by 7 bases and J by 0 bases.

The gene calls are TRBV3-1 and TRBJ2-7; possibly TRBD1 or TRBD2 for D (5 bases each). CDR1 and CDR2 from the germline V gene are LGHDT and YNNKEL (reference sequence). The V end lost 3 bases, the J end lost 0 bases, and 12 bases lay between the germline ends. The CDR3 is 15 residues long. The CDR3 DNA reads TGTGCCAGCAGCCACACGGGACGGTACTCCTACGAGCAGTACTTC. It is translated as CASSHTGRYSYEQYF.